The entry that follows covers one TCR beta chain sequence. The length of the CDR3 is 17 residues. Trimming took 4 bases from V and 0 from J; bases not matched to a gene: 10. Germline V gives CDR1 MDHEN, CDR2 SYDVKM. This specimen belongs to a study of shared clonotypes between healthy human individuals. The assay was immunoSEQ multiplex PCR, and TCRdb's table has in-frame clones only and misses some. Among around 690,000 clones, around 91% were seen once, and the ten largest hold 30% to 40%. Sample: memory CD8+ T cells from PBMCs. This sample's subset: CD45RO+ cells pooled with CCR7-negative TemRA cells. The rearrangement uses TRBV28 and TRBJ1-2; TRBD1 matches at 8 bases. The receptor was isolated from a man younger than 30 in good health. Some clones in this sample may be carry-over from other donors' samples. The DNA of the CDR3 is TGTGCCAGCAGTTCTATATCCGAACAGGGGGCTAACTATGGCTACACCTTC. It translates to CASSSISEQGANYGYTF.